The clone carrying this T cell receptor (beta chain) came up many times. The antigen remains undetermined. This entry comes from a study of T-cell reconstitution after alpha-beta-depleted transplantation in children. Study-level results: The study reportedly traced alpha-beta T cells about two months after transplant to several hundred expanded graft clones.

The authors prepared the TCRbeta library with unique molecular identifiers. MiXCR, applied by TCRdb to the PCR reads, yields one record per CDR3 protein. The repertoire holds roughly 280,000 distinct CDR3 sequences, with roughly 12% as singletons. This clonotype was obtained from a male patient aged 2 to 10 who had a stem cell transplant for chronic granulomatous disease, so the T cells may come from the graft donor. Sequencing was performed on peripheral blood, taken 180 days after TCRalphabeta/CD19-depleted stem cell transplant.

CDR3 loop: CASSGSRDSVRETQYF. For the CDR3, the DNA is TGTGCCAGCAGCGGATCCCGGGACAGCGTGAGGGAGACCCAGTACTTC. J is TRBJ2-5 and V is TRBV5-5; 7 nucleotides align to TRBD1. The V gene end was trimmed by 4 bases and the J gene end by 5 bases; junction bases not matched to a gene: 14. Germline V gene data show CDR1 as SGHKS and CDR2 as YYEKEE (reference sequence). The CDR3 totals 16 residues.